This T cell receptor (beta chain) was captured in a study of cytomegalovirus exposure and HLA in healthy donors. Study-wide points: Cytomegalovirus status was reportedly diagnosed by the classifier with high specificity and sensitivity. The study designated fewer than 200 TCR beta chains cytomegalovirus-associated.

On this clone: Its antigen is unidentified.

The protocol was immunoSEQ multiplex PCR, while the TCRdb copy is restricted to in-frame clones and leaves out a portion. The sample has 110,000 to 150,000 clones; roughly nine tenths are singletons. The sequencing sample was made of PBMCs. The clonotype originates from a man in his late teens or twenties in good health and CMV-seronegative.

The CDR3 sequence is CSVEWLAGGGEQFF. The CDR3 DNA reads TGCAGCGTTGAATGGTTAGCGGGGGGGGGCGAGCAGTTCTTC. The chain joins TRBV29-1 to TRBJ2-1; TRBD2 agrees at 11 bases. The CDR3 covers 14 residues. Germline loops: CDR1 SQVTM, CDR2 ANQGSEA. The J segment lost 10 bases and the V segment lost 2 bases, leaving 7 bases of the junction unmatched.